What follows are 26 T cell receptor beta chains derived from one specimen sequenced in a study of OX40 agonist ivuxolimab in advanced cancers. Sequenced by immunoSEQ multiplex PCR; TCRdb stores in-frame clones only, minus some. The repertoire consists of roughly 23,000 clones, with 84% occurring once and the leading ten covering approximately 15%. Sequences were derived from CD4+ or CD8+ T cells sorted from blood, sampled in a trial of the OX40 agonist ivuxolimab. These receptors came from an adult with an advanced solid tumor such as melanoma, head and neck, liver or kidney cancer.

The chain links TRBV9 to TRBJ2-7; 8 nucleotides align to TRBD1. Germline values: CDR1 SGDLS, CDR2 YYNGEE. J was trimmed by 2 bases and V by 0 bases; bases with no gene match: 4. The CDR3 has 15 residues. The CDR3 DNA reads as TGTGCCAGCAGCGTAGGGACAGGGAGGCCCTACGAGCAGTACTTC. Its translation is CASSVGTGRPYEQYF.

This clone was seen a single time. The chain recombines TRBV19 with TRBJ1-1; 7 bases match TRBD1. This CDR3 contains 16 residues. The V gene end was trimmed by 9 bases and the J gene end by 4 bases; junction bases not matched to a gene: 17. The germline V gene encodes CDR1 LNHDA and CDR2 SQIVND (reference sequence). CDR3 protein: CASAQGVWVLGTEAFF. CDR3 coding DNA: TGTGCCAGCGCGCAGGGGGTTTGGGTACTAGGCACTGAAGCTTTCTTT.

This chain joins TRBV29-1 and TRBJ2-1; 11 nucleotides align to TRBD1. Germline V gene sequence: CDR1 SQVTM, CDR2 ANQGSEA. V shed 8 bases and J 8 bases; nucleotides not matched to a gene: 5. The CDR3 is 12 residues long. This CDR3 reads CSTGQGVHEQFF. CDR3 sequence (DNA): TGCAGCACGGGACAGGGGGTTCATGAGCAGTTCTTC.

This clone was detected a few times. The CDR3 loop reads CASSLPGTGGQDEQFF. The CDR3 bases are TGCGCCAGCAGTTTGCCCGGGACAGGGGGCCAGGATGAGCAGTTCTTC. This chain links TRBV5-1 with TRBJ2-1; 12 bases are a match to TRBD1. V was clipped by 5 bases and J by 8 bases; unmatched bases: 11. CDR3 size: 16 residues. Germline lookup yields CDR1 SGHRS and CDR2 YFSETQ.

The V gene is TRBV19, the J gene TRBJ1-1, with D unresolved. CDR1 LNHDA and CDR2 SQIVND come from the germline V gene (reference sequence). The CDR3 runs 12 residues. V lost 3 bases, J lost 5 bases, and 7 bases lay in between. CDR3 sequence: CASSMGGTEAFF. DNA for the CDR3: TGTGCCAGTAGTATGGGTGGAACTGAAGCTTTCTTT.

The rearrangement uses TRBV7-9 and TRBJ1-5, with 7 positions matching TRBD1. The CDR3 totals 17 residues. V trimming: 2 bases; J trimming: 2 bases; junction bases outside the gene matches: 9. Germline CDR1 reads SEHNR; CDR2 reads FQNEAQ (reference sequence). CDR3 in amino acids: CASSLFPGDSGNQPQHF. The CDR3 DNA reads TGTGCCAGCAGCTTATTTCCGGGGGACAGCGGCAATCAGCCCCAGCATTTT.

This clone showed up just once. The J gene is TRBJ1-6, the V gene TRBV4-1; a possible D gene is TRBD1 (6 bases). CDR1 and CDR2 from the germline V gene are MGHRA and YSYEKL. The V gene lost 0 bases and the J gene lost 4 bases, with 19 bases spanning the gap. There are 19 residues in the CDR3. The CDR3 loop is CASSQDGPEGGAYNSPLHF. For the CDR3, the DNA is TGCGCCAGCAGCCAAGATGGGCCTGAGGGGGGTGCTTATAATTCACCCCTCCACTTT.

This clone was recorded once. The chain carries TRBV7-8 and TRBJ2-4; no firm D call. V was clipped by 1 base and J by 0 bases, with 13 bases between them. The CDR3 totals 17 residues. CDR1 and CDR2 (germline): SGHVS, FQNEAQ. CDR3 residues: CASSLDVRSLAKNIQYF. CDR3 DNA sequence: TGTGCCAGCAGCTTAGATGTCCGCAGCCTAGCCAAAAACATTCAGTACTTC.

The gene calls are TRBV5-1 and TRBJ2-7, with 9 bases matching TRBD1. Germline loops: CDR1 SGHRS, CDR2 YFSETQ. The CDR3 loop spans 13 amino acids. V lost 6 bases to trimming and J lost 3 bases; unmatched junction nucleotides: 4. In DNA form, the CDR3 reads TGCGCCAGCACGGACAGGGGTCTCTACGAGCAGTACTTC. Translating gives CASTDRGLYEQYF.

This chain joins TRBV7-9 and TRBJ1-1, with no clear D. V was clipped by 4 bases and J by 1 base, with 7 bases between them. CDR1 is SEHNR, CDR2 FQNEAQ, per germline (reference sequence). The CDR3 consists of 13 residues. CDR3 sequence (DNA): TGTGCCAGCAGCTCCCTCCCGAACACTGAAGCTTTCTTT. As protein: CASSSLPNTEAFF.

This clone was observed a handful of times. The chain has TRBV6-1 and TRBJ1-1; no clear D gene. The CDR3 spans 12 residues. Trimming cost V 10 bases and J 0 bases, with 9 bases left between them. Looked up from germline, CDR1 is MNHNS and CDR2 is SASEGT. CDR3 bases: TGTGCCACCCTAGGGATGAACACTGAAGCTTTCTTT. This sequence encodes CATLGMNTEAFF.

The chain links TRBV9 to TRBJ2-3; tentatively, D is TRBD1 (6 bases). The CDR3 has 15 residues. Germline loops: CDR1 SGDLS, CDR2 YYNGEE. Trimming left V 4 bases short and J 0 bases short, with 12 bases between. In DNA, the CDR3 is TGTGCCAGCAGCCTGGACAGTCCTAGCACAGATACGCAGTATTTT. It specifies CASSLDSPSTDTQYF.

V and J are TRBV11-2 and TRBJ2-7, with TRBD1 identical over 9 bases. V gave up 5 bases and J gave up 5 bases; unmatched junction bases: 7. Germline-derived CDR1 and CDR2 are SGHAT and FQNNGV. This CDR3 has 14 amino acids. CDR3 nucleotides: TGTGCCAGCAGCCCGGGACAGGGTGTCCACGAGCAGTACTTC. Its translation is CASSPGQGVHEQYF.

J is TRBJ1-1 and V is TRBV18; tentatively, D is TRBD1 (6 bases). The CDR3 loop spans 14 amino acids. V gave up 3 bases and J gave up 0 bases, with 8 bases separating them. CDR1 is KGHSH and CDR2 is LQKENI in the germline V gene. The CDR3 DNA reads TGTGCCAGCTCACCGGGACATCTGAACACTGAAGCTTTCTTT. This sequence encodes CASSPGHLNTEAFF.

This clone has more than one count but fewer than ten. The rearrangement joins TRBV19 to TRBJ2-7; 11 bases map to TRBD2. V lost 4 bases and J lost 7; bases outside the gene matches: 3. CDR1 and CDR2 (germline): LNHDA, SQIVND (reference sequence). This CDR3 has 13 amino acids. The DNA of the CDR3 is TGTGCCAGTAGTAGGACTAGCGGGCGGGAGCAGTACTTC. This translates into CASSRTSGREQYF.

The J gene is TRBJ1-2, the V gene TRBV6-5, with 8 bases matching TRBD1. Germline V gene data show CDR1 as MNHEY and CDR2 as SVGAGI. The CDR3 is 12 residues long. Trimming removed 7 bases from V and 3 bases from J; junction bases left unmatched: 1. CDR3 loop: CASKTGDYGYTF. The CDR3, as DNA: TGTGCCAGCAAGACAGGGGACTATGGCTACACCTTC.

This chain connects TRBV9 to TRBJ1-4; weak D call: TRBD1 (5 bases). This CDR3 contains 14 residues. V lost 2 bases and J lost 5, with 10 bases in between. Germline loops: CDR1 SGDLS, CDR2 YYNGEE. The CDR3 protein is CASSVGGRNEKLFF. In DNA form, the CDR3 reads TGTGCCAGCAGCGTTGGGGGTCGGAATGAAAAACTGTTTTTT.

The CDR3, as DNA: TGTGCCAGCAGCTTTTCTGAGGAGGGGACGCTGCCCCAGCATTTT. Encoded protein: CASSFSEEGTLPQHF. This chain connects TRBV7-2 to TRBJ1-5; TRBD1 is a possible D gene (5 bases). Between the trimmed V and J ends, which lost 3 bases and 9 bases, there was a span of 18 bases. Germline assignment: CDR1 SGHTA and CDR2 FQGNSA. The CDR3 extends over 15 amino acids.

The chain is built from TRBV29-1 and TRBJ1-2, with D unclear. Trimming took off 0 bases at V and 0 bases at J, with 17 bases between the two ends. This CDR3 has 17 residues. CDR1 SQVTM and CDR2 ANQGSEA come from the germline V gene. DNA of the CDR3: TGCAGCGTTGAAGAACTTCAGCTAGTCGGGTCTAACTATGGCTACACCTTC. Translated, it gives CSVEELQLVGSNYGYTF. Full variable domain (remainder filled in from reference TRBV29-1 and TRBJ1-2): SAVISQKPSRDICQRGTSLTIQCQVDSQVTMMFWYRQQPGQSLTLIATANQGSEATYESGFVIDKFPISRPNLTFSTLTVSNMSPEDSSIYLCSVEELQLVGSNYGYTFGSGTRLTVV.

The J gene is TRBJ2-1, the V gene TRBV20-1; D could derive from TRBD1 or TRBD2 (5 bases each). The CDR3 totals 11 residues. Trimming took 7 bases from V and 5 from J, leaving 9 bases between them. CDR1 is DFQATT, CDR2 SNEGSKA, per germline (reference sequence). DNA for the CDR3: TGCAGTGGGGGGATCAACAATGAGCAGTTCTTC. Translation: CSGGINNEQFF.

The J gene is TRBJ1-2, the V gene TRBV7-9; TRBD1 aligns across 8 bases. Germline CDR1 is SEHNR and CDR2 is FQNEAQ (reference sequence). There are 14 residues in the CDR3. V was clipped by 5 bases and J by 1 base; unmatched bases: 3. The CDR3: CASSGGQGNYGYTF. The CDR3 DNA sequence: TGTGCCAGCAGCGGAGGACAGGGTAACTATGGCTACACCTTC.

The rearrangement joins TRBV9 to TRBJ2-1, with TRBD2 matching over 10 bases. CDR1 is SGDLS and CDR2 is YYNGEE in the germline V gene. The ends lost 7 bases at V and 9 bases at J; junction bases unmatched: 7. The CDR3 contains 13 residues. The CDR3: CASASGGRSEQFF. The CDR3 DNA reads TGTGCCAGCGCTAGCGGGGGCCGGAGTGAGCAGTTCTTC.

V gene TRBV9 combines with J gene TRBJ2-1, with a tentative D call TRBD2 (5 bases). V was trimmed by 0 bases and J by 10 bases, leaving 17 bases between them. Germline values: CDR1 SGDLS, CDR2 YYNGEE. The CDR3 contains 15 residues. The CDR3 sequence: CASSVEKGRSGEQFF. As DNA, the CDR3 is TGTGCCAGCAGCGTAGAAAAAGGGAGATCCGGGGAGCAGTTCTTC.

The chain carries TRBV4-2 and TRBJ1-1; TRBD1 is a possible D gene (6 bases). CDR1 is LGHNA and CDR2 is YNFKEQ in the germline V gene. V was cut by 2 bases and J by 8 bases, with 9 bases left in between. This CDR3 comprises 12 residues. The CDR3, as DNA: TGTGCCAGCAGCCAATTGCAGGGGGAAGCTTTCTTT. Amino acids: CASSQLQGEAFF.

The chain carries TRBV4-3 and TRBJ1-1; 10 bases are a match to TRBD1. V lost 4 bases and J lost 5; bases outside the gene matches: 4. This CDR3 region has 14 residues. CDR1 and CDR2 (germline): LGHNA, YSLEER. For the CDR3, the DNA is TGCGCCAGCAGCCGAGGGACAGGGGTAACTGAAGCTTTCTTT. Residues: CASSRGTGVTEAFF.

The chain combines TRBV11-2 with TRBJ2-1; D uncertain. The germline V and J ends were trimmed by 1 base and 10 bases, with 17 bases remaining between them. CDR1 is SGHAT and CDR2 is FQNNGV in the germline V gene. CDR3 length equals 15 residues. CDR3 nucleotides: TGTGCCAGCAGCTTAGTTAGCCGGGCCAAACGGGAGCAGTTCTTC. Its translation: CASSLVSRAKREQFF. The variable domain in full, with the rest retrieved from reference TRBV11-2 and TRBJ2-1, is EAGVAQSPRYKIIEKRQSVAFWCNPISGHATLYWYQQILGQGPKLLIQFQNNGVVDDSQLPKDRFSAERLKGVDSTLKIQPAKLEDSAVYLCASSLVSRAKREQFFGPGTRLTVL.